This record looks at one TCR beta chain sequence and its context. Its target is not known. This entry comes from a study of follicular helper T cells after annual influenza vaccination. Before and after seasonal inactivated influenza vaccination, adults gave blood for sorting CD4 subsets for sequencing. The protocol was immunoSEQ multiplex PCR, while the TCRdb copy is restricted to in-frame clones and leaves out a portion. Seen here are roughly 10,000 clones, under 80% observed once, and the top ten hold approximately 0.8%. Regarding the study as a whole: Undersampling of the much larger non-cTfh compartments could not be excluded for influenza clone enrichment.

The clonotype was recovered from an adult who received the influenza vaccine. Sequencing used CXCR5- memory CD4+ T cells sorted from blood, obtained 6 weeks after influenza vaccination.

CDR3: CASSRTVNSNEKLFF. The CDR3 coding sequence is TGTGCCAGTAGCAGAACAGTCAATTCTAATGAAAAACTGTTTTTT. The chain uses TRBV19 and TRBJ1-4; D gene ambiguous. The CDR3 consists of 15 residues. Per the germline V gene, CDR1 is LNHDA and CDR2 is SQIVND (reference sequence). V was shortened by 6 bases and J by 3 bases, with 14 bases between the two germline ends.